The rows below give T cell receptor beta chains drawn from one sample of a study of blood T cells in healthy people across ages. MiXCR was run by TCRdb on the 5' RACE reads, yielding one entry per CDR3 protein. Among fewer than 800,000 distinct CDR3 sequences listed, 20% to 25% were seen once. These data were also filed under a second study, of T cells of mothers and their children.

The sequenced material came from blood. The receptors were sampled from a boy aged 5-17 years in good health. CDR3s include the opening cysteine and the closing phenylalanine or tryptophan. The D gene is left open where the match is weak. Clone sizes are given selectively: once, few, many, or a class where the clone is expanded.

j_call,d_call,v_call,clone_size,cdr3_nt,cdr3_aa
TRBJ2-5,-,TRBV6-2/TRBV6-3,-,TGTGCCACAGGACAGTCACAAGAGACCCAGTACTTC,CATGQSQETQYF
TRBJ2-1,TRBD1,TRBV5-1,few,TGCGCCAGCAGCCCCCCCCGGACAGGCTCCTACAATGAGCAGTTCTTC,CASSPPRTGSYNEQFF
TRBJ2-4,-,TRBV4-3,-,TGCGCCAGCAGCGTAGGAGGGGGAGCCAAAAACATTCAGTACTTC,CASSVGGGAKNIQYF
TRBJ2-5,-,TRBV20-1,-,TGCAGTGCTAGAGATTTGACCGCAAAAGAGACCCAGTACTTC,CSARDLTAKETQYF
TRBJ2-3,-,TRBV4-3,-,TGCGCCAGCAGCCAAGAGTCCGAGAGACCTGTCACAGATACGCAGTATTTT,CASSQESERPVTDTQYF
TRBJ1-2,-,TRBV5-1,-,TGCGCCAGCAGCTTGAGGGTATTGGTGCTCTTTTTTTATGGCTACACCTTC,CASSLRVLVLFFYGYTF
TRBJ1-2,TRBD1,TRBV9,-,TGTGCCTGCAGCACGAGTAGTACAGGGGGAGGCTACACCTTC,CACSTSSTGGGYTF
TRBJ2-1,-,TRBV27,-,TGTGCCAGCAGTTTATCCAGTTCCAATGAGCAGTTCTTC,CASSLSSSNEQFF
TRBJ1-2,-,TRBV5-5,-,TGTGCCAGCAGCTTGGATGGAGGATTAAGCTATGGCTACACCTTC,CASSLDGGLSYGYTF
TRBJ2-7,-,TRBV13,few,TGTGCCAGCAGAGAGCTGGGGAGCTCCTACGAGCAGTACTTC,CASRELGSSYEQYF
TRBJ2-1,-,TRBV27,few,TGTGCCAGCAGGGTAGGAGCTCCATACAATGAGCAGTTCTTC,CASRVGAPYNEQFF
TRBJ2-1,-,TRBV5-1,few,TGCGCCAGCAGCCACGGGTCTCAGTACAATGAGCAGTTCTTC,CASSHGSQYNEQFF
TRBJ2-4,-,TRBV20-1,-,TGCAGTGCTAGAGATCTGGTGCGGGAAGCCAAAAACATTCAGTACTTC,CSARDLVREAKNIQYF
TRBJ2-5,-,TRBV12-3/TRBV12-4,few,TGTGCCAGCAGTTATTTGGGAGGTGAAGAGACCCAGTACTTC,CASSYLGGEETQYF
TRBJ2-2,TRBD2,TRBV5-6,-,TGTGCCAGCAGCGTCGCTAGCGGGAACACCGGGGAGCTGTTTTTT,CASSVASGNTGELFF
TRBJ2-5,TRBD2,TRBV29-1,few,TGCAGCGTTGTGTTCACTAGCGGGAGGGCTGCCAGAGAGACCCAGTACTTC,CSVVFTSGRAARETQYF
TRBJ2-2,-,TRBV9,-,TGTGCCAGCAGCGTAGGGGCAGGGAGCAACACCGGGGAGCTGTTTTTT,CASSVGAGSNTGELFF
TRBJ2-7,-,TRBV11-2,-,TGTGCCAGCAGCTTAGATTCGGGGTCCTACGAGCAGTACTTC,CASSLDSGSYEQYF
TRBJ1-2,TRBD1,TRBV29-1,-,TGCAGCGTTAAGCACTTGGACAGGGGGGCCTATGGCTACACCTTC,CSVKHLDRGAYGYTF
TRBJ2-3,TRBD2,TRBV27,-,TGTGCCAGCAGTTTTTGGCCTCAGCGGGGGGTTACAGATACGCAGTATTTT,CASSFWPQRGVTDTQYF
TRBJ2-5,-,TRBV14,-,TGTGCCAGCAGCCAATGGGCTCCCGGACCCTCGTACCAAGAGACCCAGTACTTC,CASSQWAPGPSYQETQYF
TRBJ1-2,-,TRBV6-5,few,TGTGCCAGCAGTTGGGATAAGGATACGCTAAGTTATGGCTACACCTTC,CASSWDKDTLSYGYTF
TRBJ2-2,TRBD1,TRBV6-7,few,TGTGCCAGCAGTTACTTCTCGACAGGGAGCACCGGGGAGCTGTTTTTT,CASSYFSTGSTGELFF
TRBJ2-7,-,TRBV28,few,TGTGCCAGCATCTGGGGCGGAGGGGAGTCCTACGAGCAGTACTTC,CASIWGGGESYEQYF
TRBJ2-3,TRBD2,TRBV7-6,few,TGTGCCAGCAGCTTAGCCAAGACTAGCGGGGGGTGGCCAGATACGCAGTATTTT,CASSLAKTSGGWPDTQYF
TRBJ1-5,TRBD1,TRBV10-3,few,TGTGCCATCAGTGAGTCGACAGGGAGCAATCAGCCCCAGCATTTT,CAISESTGSNQPQHF
TRBJ2-1,TRBD1,TRBV2,-,TGTGCCGGACAAGAAAGGGGGCGCGAGCAGTTCTTC,CAGQERGREQFF
TRBJ2-5,TRBD2,TRBV20-1,-,TGCAGTGCTACCCTGACTAGCGGGGGATACCAAGAGACCCAGTACTTC,CSATLTSGGYQETQYF
TRBJ1-4,-,TRBV7-2,-,TGTGCCAGCAGCCCTTTCCCTGGGCAGGAAAAACTGTTTTTT,CASSPFPGQEKLFF
TRBJ1-1,-,TRBV5-5,-,TGTGCCAGCAGCTTGGTCCAGGGTATAAACACTGAAGCTTTCTTT,CASSLVQGINTEAFF
TRBJ2-5,-,TRBV20-1,-,TGCAGTGCTAGCGGTATTGGGGGGGAGACCCAGTACTTC,CSASGIGGETQYF
TRBJ2-7,-,TRBV7-8,-,TGTGCCAGCAGCTTAGCGGGGACGGACTCCTACGAGCAGTACTTC,CASSLAGTDSYEQYF
TRBJ2-2,TRBD2,TRBV7-2,few,TGTGCCAGCAGCCGATCCCTAGCGGGGGCGTACACCGGGGAGCTGTTTTTT,CASSRSLAGAYTGELFF
TRBJ2-7,TRBD1,TRBV28,few,TGTGCCAGCATCCGGGGGGGGACAGGGGATGAGCAGTACTTC,CASIRGGTGDEQYF
TRBJ2-5,TRBD2,TRBV7-6,-,TGTGCCAGCAGCTTATCTGGGCTAGGGGAGGGAGAGCAGTACTTC,CASSLSGLGEGEQYF
TRBJ2-7,TRBD1,TRBV7-2,-,TGTGCCAGCAGCAGACAGACAGGGGGCTACGAGCAGTACTTC,CASSRQTGGYEQYF
TRBJ2-7,TRBD1,TRBV7-6,few,TGTGCCAGCAGCAAGGACAGGTCCTACGAGCAGTACTTC,CASSKDRSYEQYF
TRBJ2-5,TRBD2,TRBV20-1,few,TGCAGTGGACTAGCGGGTGGCGGAGAGACCCAGTACTTC,CSGLAGGGETQYF
TRBJ1-6,-,TRBV6-1,-,TGTGCCAGCACTAGGGGGGCCCGGGCCTTGAGCTCCTATAATTCACCCCTCCACTTT,CASTRGARALSSYNSPLHF
TRBJ1-1,-,TRBV12-3/TRBV12-4,few,TGTGCCAGCAGTGCCACTCGCGGCACTGAAGCTTTCTTT,CASSATRGTEAFF
TRBJ2-1,-,TRBV4-2,-,TGTGCCAGCAGCCAAGAAGGGATTGAGCAGTTCTTC,CASSQEGIEQFF
TRBJ2-5,-,TRBV24-1,-,TGTGCCACCAGTGATTGGACAACAGAGACCCAGTACTTC,CATSDWTTETQYF
TRBJ2-7,TRBD1,TRBV28,few,TGTGCCAGCAGTGGAACAGGGGTATCGTCCTACGAGCAGTACTTC,CASSGTGVSSYEQYF
TRBJ2-5,-,TRBV29-1,few,TGCAGCGTTGAAGAGGGGGCTAGCGAGACCCAGTACTTC,CSVEEGASETQYF
TRBJ2-7,-,TRBV19,once,TGTGCCAGTAGTATAGGCCACCCATTGAATACCTACGAGCAGTACTTC,CASSIGHPLNTYEQYF
TRBJ2-7,TRBD2,TRBV3-1,-,TGTGCCAGCAGCCAAGGGCTAGCGGGTTCCTACGAGCAGTACTTC,CASSQGLAGSYEQYF
TRBJ1-2,TRBD1,TRBV10-2,few,TGCGCCAGCAGAGAAGCCCGGGACAGGGGAGGCTACACCTTC,CASREARDRGGYTF